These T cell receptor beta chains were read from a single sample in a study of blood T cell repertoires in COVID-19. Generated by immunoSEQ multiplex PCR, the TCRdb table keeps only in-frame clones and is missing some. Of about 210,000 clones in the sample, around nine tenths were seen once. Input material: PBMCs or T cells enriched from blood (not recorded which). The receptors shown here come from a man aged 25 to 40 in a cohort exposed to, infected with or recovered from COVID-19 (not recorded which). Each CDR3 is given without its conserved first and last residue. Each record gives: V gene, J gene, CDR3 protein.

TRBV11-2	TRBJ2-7	ASSLASSGRAIYEQY
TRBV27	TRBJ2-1	ASSYLAGVGNEQF
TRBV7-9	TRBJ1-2	ASSLPTVHYGYT
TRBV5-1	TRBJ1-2	ASSPATGPPYGYT
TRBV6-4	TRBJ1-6	ASSEDLGGYSPLH
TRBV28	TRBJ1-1	ASTSRVENTEAF
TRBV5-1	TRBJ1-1	ASSLAGQTEAF
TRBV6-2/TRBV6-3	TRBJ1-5	ASSSGQVNQPQH
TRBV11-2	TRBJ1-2	ASSLGGGKNGYT
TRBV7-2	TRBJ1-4	ASSPRDRGPNEKLF
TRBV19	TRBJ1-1	ASSNREGMNTEAF
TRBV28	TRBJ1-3	ASSHQIGGSSGNTIY
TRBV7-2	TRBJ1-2	ASSLALLTDGYT
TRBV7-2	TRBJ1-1	ASSLALARGSMNTEAF
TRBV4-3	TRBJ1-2	ASSQVGGYYGYT
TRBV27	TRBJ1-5	ASSLRKGRGHQPQH
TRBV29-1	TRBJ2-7	SVEAGGNEQY
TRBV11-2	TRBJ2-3	ASSPYVSGSVTDTQY
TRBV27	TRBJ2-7	ASGYSGMSSYEQY
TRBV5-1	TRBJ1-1	ASSLVPVNTEAF
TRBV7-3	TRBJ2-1	ASSSAGTSGRVEQF
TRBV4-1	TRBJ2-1	ASSQVPGTYNEQF
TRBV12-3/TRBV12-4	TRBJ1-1	ASRDREITEAF
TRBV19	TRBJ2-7	ASSSGTDAYEQY
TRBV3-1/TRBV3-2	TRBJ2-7	ASSHGSGNYEQY
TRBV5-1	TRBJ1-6	ASSLRQGNSPLH
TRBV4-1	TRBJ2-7	ASSQDSGRVYEQY
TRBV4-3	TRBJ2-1	ASSRGQGYNEQF
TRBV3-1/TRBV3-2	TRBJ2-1	ASSPGLAGVNEQF
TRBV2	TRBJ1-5	ASKRTVPQPQH
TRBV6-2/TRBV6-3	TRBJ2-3	ASSYGVRGRGASTDTQY
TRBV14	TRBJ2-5	ASSRLAGIQETQY
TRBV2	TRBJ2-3	ARSGRGTDTQY
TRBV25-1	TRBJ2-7	ASSDSTSGLLRYEQY
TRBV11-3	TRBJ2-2	ASSLDPGELF
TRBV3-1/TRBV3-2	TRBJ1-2	ASSPSHFPADRNGPA